This T cell receptor (beta chain) stems from a study of T-cell memory formation after mild COVID-19. Findings of the study overall: Some clones that responded turned up in pre-infection memory, which suggests that cross-reactive memory joined in. For contracting clones, CD4+ ones sat mainly in CM and EM, CD8+ in EMRA. CD4+ bias marked clones expanding day 15 to 37, unlike balanced contracting clones.

For this clonotype: Antigen unknown.

Each CDR3 protein gets one entry after TCRdb re-called the 5' RACE reads with MiXCR. The sample contains around 250,000 distinct CDR3 sequences, about a sixth of which appear only once. CDR3 length equals 12 residues. The ends were cut back, 0 bases at V and 10 bases at J, with 9 bases in the middle. Germline CDR1 LGHDT, CDR2 YNNKEL (reference sequence). The chain is built from TRBV3-1 and TRBJ2-5; D is unclear. The source material was PBMCs or a T cell subset sorted from them (not recorded which). This receptor was identified in a man between 18 and 29 years old who had mild COVID-19 (a few samples of this study predate the infection). Cell type and time point are not known. The CDR3 loop is CASSQDLEGQYF. Written as DNA, the CDR3 is TGTGCCAGCAGCCAAGATCTGGAAGGCCAGTACTTC.